A single sample is the source of the 11 T cell receptor beta chains below, sequenced in a study of cytomegalovirus exposure and HLA in healthy donors. The PCR had 60 Vbeta and 13 Jbeta primers. The repertoire was sequenced with immunoSEQ multiplex PCR; TCRdb's copy has only in-frame clones and lacks some. Of roughly 63,000 clones in the sample, roughly 73% were seen once. What was sequenced was PBMCs. These receptors originate from a woman aged 35 to 49 in good health and CMV-seropositive.

As DNA, the CDR3 is TGTGCCAGCAGCCAGAGCTGGGACATACTCTACGAGCAGTACTTC. Encoded protein: CASSQSWDILYEQYF. The chain links TRBV5-5 to TRBJ2-7; TRBD1 might be the D (6 bases). The germline CDR1 and CDR2 sequences are SGHKS and YYEKEE (reference sequence). Trimming took 4 bases from V and 3 from J, leaving 17 bases between them. CDR3 length equals 15 residues. Complete variable domain (other parts from reference TRBV5-5 and TRBJ2-7): DAGVTQSPTHLIKTRGQQVTLRCSPISGHKSVSWYQQVLGQGPQFIFQYYEKEERGRGNFPDRFSARQFPNYSSELNVNALLLGDSALYLCASSQSWDILYEQYFGPGTRLTVT.

This clone was seen a few times. The CDR3 nucleotides are TGCAGCGTTGCGAAGGGGGCAGACTATGGCTACACCTTC. This translates into CSVAKGADYGYTF. The rearrangement uses TRBV29-1 and TRBJ1-2, with TRBD1 identical over 7 bases. Germline CDR1 and CDR2: SQVTM and ANQGSEA. V dropped 4 bases and J dropped 3; count of bases not matched to a gene: 5. This CDR3 region has 13 residues.

DNA for the CDR3: TGTGCCAGCAGCTTTACGGGGGGGAGCAATCAGCCCCAGCATTTT. Its translation: CASSFTGGSNQPQHF. This chain uses TRBV7-9 with TRBJ1-5; D might be TRBD1 (5 bases). Deletions cut 3 bases from V and 1 base from J, with 10 bases between. The germline V gene has CDR1 SEHNR and CDR2 FQNEAQ (reference sequence). The CDR3 contains 15 residues.

The chain is built from TRBV6-5 and TRBJ1-5; 9 bases fit TRBD1. The V gene's germline CDR1 is MNHEY and CDR2 SVGAGI. With 6 bases clipped from V and 7 bases from J, the junction kept 7 bases outside the gene matches. The CDR3 consists of 14 residues. CDR3 bases: TGTGCCAGCAGCCGCACAGGGGGCTACCAGCCCCAGCATTTT. Its translation: CASSRTGGYQPQHF.

The chain links TRBV5-1 to TRBJ1-1, with TRBD1 matching over 9 bases. The V gene's germline CDR1 is SGHRS and CDR2 YFSETQ. The CDR3 sequence is 16 residues long. V shed 4 bases and J 1 base; nucleotides not matched to a gene: 8. The CDR3 DNA sequence: TGCGCCAGCAGCATGGCGACAGGGGGAGGGAACACTGAAGCTTTCTTT. Translated, it gives CASSMATGGGNTEAFF.

A few counts support this clone. The V gene is TRBV5-6, the J gene TRBJ1-1, with D possibly TRBD1 on 6 matching bases. Trimming took 3 bases from V and 1 from J, leaving 13 bases between them. The CDR3 runs 15 residues. Germline values: CDR1 SGHDT, CDR2 YYEEEE. The CDR3 protein is CASSYRDGRNTEAFF. The CDR3 region has the DNA TGTGCCAGCAGCTACAGGGACGGAAGGAACACTGAAGCTTTCTTT.

The chain employs TRBV10-3 and TRBJ1-2; 9 bases line up with TRBD1. The CDR3 contains 14 residues. With 4 bases clipped from V and 7 bases from J, the junction kept 7 bases outside the gene matches. Germline V gene sequence: CDR1 ENHRY, CDR2 SYGVKD. The CDR3 spells CAISAPGDRVGYTF. In DNA form, the CDR3 reads TGTGCCATCAGTGCTCCCGGGGACAGGGTTGGCTACACCTTC.

The V call is TRBV18, the J call TRBJ2-7; 9 nucleotides line up with TRBD1. V dropped 2 bases and J dropped 6; count of bases not matched to a gene: 5. The CDR3 runs to 14 residues. CDR1 and CDR2 (germline): KGHSH, LQKENI. The CDR3 nucleotides are TGTGCCAGCTCACCAAGGACAGGGGTTCGCGAGCAGTACTTC. The encoded protein is CASSPRTGVREQYF. The full variable domain, completed using reference TRBV18 and TRBJ2-7, is NAGVMQNPRHLVRRRGQEARLRCSPMKGHSHVYWYRQLPEEGLKFMVYLQKENIIDESGMPKERFSAEFPKEGPSILRIQQVVRGDSAAYFCASSPRTGVREQYFGPGTRLTVT.

To note about this clone: The junction departs from germline at one end; a sequencing error may be responsible. This CDR3 is CASSLDIGGPSF. The CDR3 coding sequence is TGTGCCAGCAGCTTAGATATCGGGGGGCCTTCCTTC. The rearrangement joins TRBV7-2 to TRBJ2-7, with D perhaps TRBD2 (7 bases). CDR1 and CDR2 from the germline V gene are SGHTA and FQGNSA. This CDR3 region has 12 residues.

The chain joins TRBV2 to TRBJ2-3, with 8 positions matching TRBD2. Trimming removed 5 bases from V and 3 bases from J; junction bases left unmatched: 10. The V gene's germline CDR1 is SNHLY and CDR2 FYNNEI. This CDR3 region has 16 residues. The CDR3 DNA reads as TGTGCCAGCAGTTTTTTCGGGGGGGCCGGAACAGATACGCAGTATTTT. Protein sequence: CASSFFGGAGTDTQYF.

The table lists this clone with a count of one. The chain has TRBV11-2 and TRBJ2-7, with a possible D match to TRBD2 (6 bases). CDR3 size: 14 residues. Trimming took 6 bases from V and 3 from J, leaving 15 bases between them. CDR1 SGHAT and CDR2 FQNNGV come from the germline V gene. For the CDR3, the DNA is TGTGCCAGCAGTCGAGCGGGTGGACGCTACGAGCAGTACTTC. As protein: CASSRAGGRYEQYF.